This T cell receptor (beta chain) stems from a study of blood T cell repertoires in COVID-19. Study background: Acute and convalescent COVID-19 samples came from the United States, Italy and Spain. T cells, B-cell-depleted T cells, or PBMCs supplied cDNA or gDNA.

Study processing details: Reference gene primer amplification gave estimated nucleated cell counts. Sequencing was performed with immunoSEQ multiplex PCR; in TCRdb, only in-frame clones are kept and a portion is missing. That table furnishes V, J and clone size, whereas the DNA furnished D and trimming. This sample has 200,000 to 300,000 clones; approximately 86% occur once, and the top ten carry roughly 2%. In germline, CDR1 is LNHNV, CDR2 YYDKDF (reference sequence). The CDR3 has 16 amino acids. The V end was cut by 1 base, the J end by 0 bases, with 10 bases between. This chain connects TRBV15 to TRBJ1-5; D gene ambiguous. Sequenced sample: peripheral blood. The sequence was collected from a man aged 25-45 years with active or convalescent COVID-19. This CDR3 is CATSRGQGASNQPQHF. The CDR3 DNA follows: TGTGCCACCAGCAGAGGTCAAGGAGCTAGCAATCAGCCCCAGCATTTT.